Listed here are 26 T cell receptor beta chains from one sample, sequenced in a study of T-cell reconstitution after alpha-beta-depleted transplantation in children. As it was prepared, the TCRbeta library received unique molecular identifiers. Each CDR3 protein gets one entry after TCRdb re-called the PCR reads with MiXCR. This table has roughly 350,000 distinct CDR3 sequences, 10% appearing once. The sample in question was PBMCs from the stem cell graft donor, obtained from the stem cell graft. The receptor set was obtained from a human donor who donated a stem cell graft to a child with acute lymphoblastic leukemia.

This clonotype was found a few times. This chain joins TRBV4-1 and TRBJ2-3, with D perhaps matching TRBD1 (6 bases). The CDR3 sequence is 15 residues long. In germline, CDR1 is MGHRA, CDR2 YSYEKL. V lost 4 bases and J 0 bases, leaving 11 bases between the germline ends. The CDR3 coding sequence is TGCGCCAGCAGCCTATTACAGGGTAGCACAGATACGCAGTATTTT. This sequence encodes CASSLLQGSTDTQYF.

This clonotype turned up a few times. This chain joins TRBV7-2 and TRBJ2-6; tentatively, D is TRBD2 (6 bases). The CDR3 totals 16 residues. Per germline, CDR1 SGHTA and CDR2 FQGNSA. Between the trimmed V and J ends, which lost 5 bases and 3 bases, there was a span of 14 bases. This CDR3 reads CASSHRLGGGANVLTF. DNA of the CDR3: TGTGCCAGCAGCCACCGACTAGGAGGTGGGGCCAACGTCCTGACTTTC.

The chain has TRBV6-2 or TRBV6-3 and TRBJ2-1; D ambiguous. Between the trimmed V and J ends, which lost 0 bases and 8 bases, there was a span of 5 bases. This CDR3 is 12 amino acids long. Germline CDR1 is MNHEY and CDR2 is SVGEGT. CDR3 bases: TGTGCCAGCAGTTACTCGACGGATGAGCAGTTCTTC. This sequence encodes CASSYSTDEQFF.

This clonotype was detected only a few times. The chain joins TRBV29-1 to TRBJ2-7; no firm D call. The CDR3 is 11 residues long. V lost 1 base and J lost 8, with 9 bases in between. CDR1 SQVTM and CDR2 ANQGSEA come from the germline V gene. The CDR3 loop reads CSVEAGLQQYF. CDR3 nucleotides: TGCAGCGTTGAAGCGGGCCTCCAGCAGTACTTC.

This clonotype came up a few times. V is TRBV3-1 and J is TRBJ1-2, with a possible D match to TRBD1 (5 bases). Germline CDR1 is LGHDT and CDR2 is YNNKEL (reference sequence). Trimming took off 1 base at V and 2 bases at J, with 8 bases between the two ends. This CDR3 has 14 amino acids. The CDR3 here is CASSQVEGNYGYTF. The CDR3 DNA sequence: TGTGCCAGCAGCCAAGTTGAGGGGAACTATGGCTACACCTTC.

This clonotype has only a few counts. This chain connects TRBV4-3 to TRBJ2-7; no firm D call. This CDR3 has 14 residues. The germline CDR1 and CDR2 sequences are LGHNA and YSLEER. V gave up 0 bases and J gave up 2 bases, with 8 bases separating them. For the CDR3, the DNA is TGCGCCAGCAGCCAAGATTCCAGTGCCTACGAGCAGTACTTC. Translation gives CASSQDSSAYEQYF.

Worth noting for this clonotype: This may arise from a read error, as a much more abundant clone is one base away. The CDR3, as DNA: TGCGCCAGCAGGAGCGGGGCGGGGAGAGAGACCCTGTACTTC. Encoded protein: CASRSGAGRETLYF. This chain joins TRBV4-1 and TRBJ2-5; 7 bases align to TRBD2. Germline V CDR1 and CDR2: MGHRA, YSYEKL. The CDR3 consists of 14 residues.

This clonotype was found a few times. The J gene is TRBJ1-6, the V gene TRBV4-1; possible D gene TRBD1, 6 bases. The V end was cut by 2 bases, the J end by 5 bases, with 19 bases between. The CDR3 is 18 amino acids. The germline gives CDR1 MGHRA, CDR2 YSYEKL. The CDR3 DNA follows: TGCGCCAGCAGCCAAACCCCCTTGAGGGGGGAAAATAATTCACCCCTCCACTTT. Protein sequence: CASSQTPLRGENNSPLHF.

V usage is TRBV5-5 and J usage is TRBJ2-1; unclear D gene. CDR1 and CDR2 from the germline V gene are SGHKS and YYEKEE (reference sequence). The CDR3 is 11 amino acids. With 1 base removed from V and 6 bases from J, the gap between germline ends came to 2 bases. The CDR3 spells CASSLLNEQFF. The CDR3 DNA sequence: TGTGCCAGCAGCTTGCTCAATGAGCAGTTCTTC. Full variable domain (rest looked up from reference TRBV5-5 and TRBJ2-1): DAGVTQSPTHLIKTRGQQVTLRCSPISGHKSVSWYQQVLGQGPQFIFQYYEKEERGRGNFPDRFSARQFPNYSSELNVNALLLGDSALYLCASSLLNEQFFGPGTRLTVL.

This chain uses TRBV20-1 with TRBJ2-7, with D perhaps TRBD1 (6 bases). V gave up 0 bases and J gave up 2 bases, with 14 bases separating them. The CDR3 runs to 15 residues. The germline V gene encodes CDR1 DFQATT and CDR2 SNEGSKA (reference sequence). The CDR3: CSARDRNRVPYEQYF. CDR3 bases: TGCAGTGCTAGAGATCGGAACAGGGTACCCTACGAGCAGTACTTC.

This clonotype came up many times. This chain links TRBV4-3 with TRBJ2-2, with 7 nucleotides matching TRBD1. Germline V lookup: CDR1 LGHNA, CDR2 YSLEER. The junction had 10 bases not matched to a gene; V was cut back by 9 bases and J by 3 bases. CDR3 length: 15 amino acids. The CDR3 region is CASRSGGTDTGELFF. CDR3 DNA: TGCGCCAGTCGTTCAGGGGGTACGGACACCGGGGAGCTGTTTTTT.

This clonotype has only a few counts. This chain links TRBV5-6 with TRBJ1-1, with 7 positions matching TRBD1. V lost 2 bases and J lost 5; bases outside the gene matches: 9. This CDR3 comprises 15 residues. Germline-derived CDR1 and CDR2 are SGHDT and YYEEEE. The CDR3 sequence is CASSFQTGRMTEAFF. The CDR3 DNA reads as TGTGCCAGCAGCTTTCAGACAGGGAGGATGACTGAAGCTTTCTTT.

In its sample, this clonotype was seen a few times. The gene calls are TRBV5-1 and TRBJ2-5, with D tentatively TRBD1 (6 bases). The CDR3 has 15 residues. Trimming removed 2 bases from V and 2 bases from J, with 13 bases in between. The germline gives CDR1 SGHRS, CDR2 YFSETQ. This CDR3 reads CASSLAGTHQETQYF. The CDR3 coding sequence is TGCGCCAGCAGCTTAGCCGGGACACATCAAGAGACCCAGTACTTC.

This clonotype was observed many times. The chain joins TRBV6-2 or TRBV6-3 to TRBJ2-1, with 8 positions matching TRBD1. Trimming took 6 bases from V and 0 from J; bases not matched to a gene: 4. This CDR3 contains 15 residues. Germline loops: CDR1 MNHEY, CDR2 SVGEGT. CDR3 coding DNA: TGTGCCAGCAGCAGAACAGGGGGCTCCTACAATGAGCAGTTCTTC. Its translation is CASSRTGGSYNEQFF.

This clonotype showed up many times. V and J are TRBV10-3 and TRBJ2-2; D gene unclear. This CDR3 is 13 amino acids long. Trimming stripped 10 bases from V and 7 bases from J, with 16 bases between. Germline-derived CDR1 and CDR2 are ENHRY and SYGVKD. The CDR3 DNA follows: TGTGCCACCTCAACTCAAGGGCACGGGGAGCTGTTTTTT. This codes for CATSTQGHGELFF.

This clonotype was picked up a small number of times. V gene TRBV10-2 combines with J gene TRBJ2-7, with 7 bases that match TRBD2. This CDR3 region has 14 residues. Losses at the gene ends were 5 bases for V and 2 bases for J; bases not matched to a gene: 6. CDR1 is WSHSY and CDR2 is SAAADI in the germline V gene. The CDR3 region has the DNA TGCGCCAGCAGTCCGACTAGCTGGGCCTACGAGCAGTACTTC. This codes for CASSPTSWAYEQYF.

The chain employs TRBV27 and TRBJ1-1; D is undetermined. Trimming removed 2 bases from V and 1 base from J, with 8 bases in between. This CDR3 region has 14 residues. In germline, CDR1 is MNHEY, CDR2 SMNVEV (reference sequence). The CDR3 protein is CASSLLGPNTEAFF. CDR3 DNA: TGTGCCAGCAGTTTACTTGGGCCGAACACTGAAGCTTTCTTT.

To note about this clonotype: At one end, the junction sequence differs from germline, possibly due to a read error. The chain joins TRBV4-1 to TRBJ1-5; D possibly corresponds to TRBD1 (5 bases). Germline V lookup: CDR1 MGHRA, CDR2 YSYEKL. There are 14 residues in the CDR3. Written as DNA, the CDR3 is TGCGCCAGCAGCCCTTGGGGGGGGATGGAGCCCGAGCATTTT. This encodes CASSPWGGMEPEHF.

The genes are TRBV27 and TRBJ2-3; 14 bases align to TRBD2. This CDR3 is built from 17 residues. Trimming cost V 2 bases and J 6 bases; bases outside gene matches: 7. Germline CDR1 and CDR2: MNHEY and SMNVEV (reference sequence). The chain's CDR3 is CASSLGGTSGSTDTQYF. The CDR3 DNA reads as TGTGCCAGCAGTTTAGGGGGGACTAGCGGGAGTACCGATACGCAGTATTTT.

In the case of this clonotype: Lacking the conserved final phenylalanine or tryptophan, this CDR3 likely reflects a read error. The V and J genes are TRBV3-1 and TRBJ2-2; 7 nucleotides line up with TRBD2. Germline CDR1 LGHDT, CDR2 YNNKEL (reference sequence). This CDR3 spans 17 amino acids. V gave up 4 bases and J gave up 4 bases; unmatched junction bases: 12. CDR3 nucleotides: TGTGCCAGCAGCCCCAATCGGGGGGTTAAGGGCACCGGGGAGCTGTTTTAT. Amino acids: CASSPNRGVKGTGELFY.

V is TRBV9 and J is TRBJ2-1, with D perhaps matching TRBD2 (7 bases). Germline CDR1 SGDLS, CDR2 YYNGEE. The CDR3 consists of 15 residues. V was clipped by 5 bases and J by 0 bases, with 12 bases between them. This chain's CDR3 is CASRRGGNSYNEQFF. DNA of the CDR3: TGTGCCAGCAGGAGGGGGGGTAACTCCTACAATGAGCAGTTCTTC.

This clonotype was detected a few times. The chain uses TRBV12-3 or TRBV12-4 and TRBJ1-4; D is uncertain. Deletions cut 6 bases from V and 5 bases from J, with 13 bases between. This CDR3 spans 14 amino acids. The CDR3 region is CASRGKVSNEKLFF. In DNA, the CDR3 is TGTGCCAGCAGGGGGAAGGTCTCCAATGAAAAACTGTTTTTT.

The table lists this clonotype with a few counts. The rearrangement uses TRBV12-3 or TRBV12-4 and TRBJ2-1; 8 bases line up with TRBD2. Germline trimming cut 7 bases from V and 0 bases from J; bases unmatched to any gene: 11. The CDR3 length is 17 residues. The CDR3 region has the DNA TGTGCCAGCATTCGAAGGGCGGGAGGCCTCTCCTACAATGAGCAGTTCTTC. Amino acids: CASIRRAGGLSYNEQFF.

V is TRBV12-3 or TRBV12-4 and J is TRBJ2-1, with D perhaps given as TRBD1 or TRBD2 (6 bases each). V was trimmed by 3 bases and J by 8 bases, leaving 17 bases between them. The CDR3 is made up of 15 amino acids. CDR3 sequence reads: CASSLGATSRDEQFF. In DNA form, the CDR3 reads TGTGCCAGCAGTTTGGGGGCTACTAGCAGGGATGAGCAGTTCTTC.

This clonotype has more than one count but fewer than ten. V and J are TRBV6-2 or TRBV6-3 and TRBJ2-1; D not certain. Germline V gives CDR1 MNHEY, CDR2 SVGEGT. This CDR3 comprises 15 residues. V was clipped by 0 bases and J by 3 bases, with 9 bases between them. This CDR3 is CASSYSVASYNEQFF. The CDR3 nucleotides are TGTGCCAGCAGTTACTCCGTGGCTAGCTACAATGAGCAGTTCTTC.

The chain carries TRBV10-2 and TRBJ2-1; no clear D gene. The CDR3 has 11 residues. Per germline, CDR1 WSHSY and CDR2 SAAADI. The V end was cut by 10 bases, the J end by 4 bases, with 8 bases between. CDR3 DNA sequence: TGCGCCATCCTTAGGTACAATGAGCAGTTCTTC. Encoded protein: CAILRYNEQFF.